This entry lists 27 T cell receptor beta chains sequenced from one sample in a study of blood T cell repertoires in COVID-19. The protocol was immunoSEQ multiplex PCR, while the TCRdb copy is restricted to in-frame clones and leaves out a portion. This table has approximately 350,000 clones, 75% to 90% appearing once. The sequencing input was PBMCs or T cells enriched from blood (not recorded which). All receptors derive from a man younger than 30 who had recovered from COVID-19.

The chain links TRBV4-3 to TRBJ2-7; 9 positions agree with TRBD1. CDR1 and CDR2 (germline): LGHNA, YSLEER. The length of the CDR3 is 16 residues. V was pared by 3 bases and J by 4 bases, with 10 bases of the junction left unmatched. CDR3 sequence (DNA): TGCGCCAGCAGCCAGGGCGCCGGGACAGGGTTTTACGAGCAGTACTTC. Encoded protein: CASSQGAGTGFYEQYF.

This sequence joins TRBV6-5 and TRBJ1-2; no clear D. The germline V gene has CDR1 MNHEY and CDR2 SVGAGI. Trimming removed 7 bases at V and 4 bases at J, with 13 bases between. This CDR3 has 13 amino acids. CDR3 in DNA: TGTGCCAGCACCGCGGCGGAGCTCTATGGCTACACCTTC. Translating it yields CASTAAELYGYTF.

The CDR3 loop reads CASSQPQGTSGDNEQFF. CDR3 coding DNA: TGTGCCAGCAGCCAACCCCAAGGGACTAGCGGGGACAATGAGCAGTTCTTC. This chain links TRBV3-1 (or the pseudogene TRBV3-2) with TRBJ2-1; 13 positions match TRBD2. Germline CDR1 is LGHDT and CDR2 is YNNKEL (reference sequence). The CDR3 extends over 17 amino acids. The ends lost 2 bases at V and 5 bases at J; junction bases unmatched: 6.

The DNA of the CDR3 is TGTGCCAGCAGCCCGCGGACAGCGAACACTGAAGCTTTCTTT. Protein product: CASSPRTANTEAFF. V usage is TRBV9 and J usage is TRBJ1-1, with a weak D call TRBD1 (6 bases). The CDR3 has 14 amino acids. CDR1 SGDLS and CDR2 YYNGEE come from the germline V gene. V lost 4 bases, J lost 1 base, and 11 bases lay in between.

The V and J genes are TRBV2 and TRBJ1-1, with D possibly TRBD1 on 5 matching bases. The CDR3 contains 13 residues. Germline CDR1 is SNHLY and CDR2 is FYNNEI. Trimming took off 8 bases at V and 0 bases at J, with 10 bases between the two ends. In DNA form, the CDR3 reads TGTGCCAGCGCAAGACAGCTGAACACTGAAGCTTTCTTT. Translation: CASARQLNTEAFF.

The V gene is TRBV6-4, the J gene TRBJ1-1, with a possible D match to TRBD1 (5 bases). V was clipped by 6 bases and J by 2 bases, with 16 bases between them. The CDR3 is 15 residues long. The germline V gene has CDR1 MRHNA and CDR2 SNTAGT. DNA for the CDR3: TGTGCCAGCAGCAACGGGGTCGGGGGAAACACTGAAGCTTTCTTT. Amino acid sequence: CASSNGVGGNTEAFF.

This chain joins TRBV9 and TRBJ1-6; D not resolved. Trimming stripped 4 bases from V and 6 bases from J, with 14 bases between. CDR1 and CDR2 (germline): SGDLS, YYNGEE. The CDR3 covers 15 residues. For the CDR3, the DNA is TGTGCCAGCAGCCCCCGGTCAGGTGGTAATTCACCCCTCCACTTT. The encoded protein is CASSPRSGGNSPLHF.

In this sample, this clone turned up a few times. The sample carries other DNA sequences with the same CDR3. The chain is built from TRBV5-1 and TRBJ1-4, with TRBD1 identical over 8 bases. This CDR3 region has 14 residues. Unmatched junction bases numbered 4, after V lost 2 bases and J lost 7 bases. Germline-derived CDR1 and CDR2 are SGHRS and YFSETQ. CDR3 DNA: TGCGCCAGCAGCTTCGGGCAGGGGGCTGAAAAACTGTTTTTT. Its protein is CASSFGQGAEKLFF.

The CDR3, as DNA: TGTGCCAGCAGCACCCGGGCACAGGTGAAGCAGTTCTTC. It specifies CASSTRAQVKQFF. This chain links TRBV11-3 with TRBJ2-1; a possible D gene is TRBD1 (5 bases). Trimming shortened V by 5 bases and J by 11 bases, and 16 bases separated the two germline ends. CDR1 and CDR2 (germline): SGHNT, YENEEA. The CDR3 consists of 13 residues.

The V call is TRBV12-3 or TRBV12-4, the J call TRBJ1-2; 9 bases are a match to TRBD1. This CDR3 has 13 amino acids. V shed 5 bases and J 4 bases; nucleotides not matched to a gene: 2. CDR3 DNA sequence: TGTGCCAGCAGTACAGGGGGCGGCTATGGCTACACCTTC. Protein product: CASSTGGGYGYTF.

V is TRBV6-5 and J is TRBJ2-1; D is undetermined. The CDR3 length is 15 residues. Germline V gene data show CDR1 as MNHEY and CDR2 as SVGAGI. V was cut by 0 bases and J by 3 bases, with 9 bases left in between. The CDR3 is CASSYSNPGYNEQFF. The CDR3 DNA reads as TGTGCCAGCAGTTACTCGAATCCAGGCTACAATGAGCAGTTCTTC.

CDR3: CSVVLAVSDEKLFF. The DNA for the CDR3 is TGCAGCGTTGTTTTGGCGGTATCGGATGAAAAACTGTTTTTT. The chain uses TRBV29-1 and TRBJ1-4; D is ambiguous. The germline gives CDR1 SQVTM, CDR2 ANQGSEA. V lost 4 bases and J 6 bases, leaving 15 bases between the germline ends. The CDR3 has 14 residues.

The chain couples TRBV29-1 to TRBJ2-7; 8 bases are shared with TRBD1. This CDR3 is 14 amino acids long. Germline trimming cut 5 bases from V and 4 bases from J; bases unmatched to any gene: 10. Germline CDR1 is SQVTM and CDR2 is ANQGSEA. DNA of the CDR3: TGCAGCGTTTGGAAATCAGGGGGCATGTACGAGCAGTACTTC. Translated: CSVWKSGGMYEQYF.

The rearrangement uses TRBV6-6 and TRBJ2-7; no firm D call. This CDR3 has 12 amino acids. Germline lookup yields CDR1 MNHNY and CDR2 SVGAGI (reference sequence). V gave up 6 bases and J gave up 3 bases, with 9 bases separating them. CDR3 in DNA: TGTGCCAGCAGATCGGGTAACTACGAGCAGTACTTC. Encoded protein: CASRSGNYEQYF.

V and J are TRBV19 and TRBJ1-1; 9 nucleotides agree with TRBD1. CDR3 length equals 14 residues. The germline gives CDR1 LNHDA, CDR2 SQIVND (reference sequence). V lost 7 bases and J lost 7; bases outside the gene matches: 10. CDR3 nucleotides: TGTGCCAGTACCCCACCGGGACAGGGATTTGAAGCTTTCTTT. Residues: CASTPPGQGFEAFF. Full variable domain (remainder filled in from reference TRBV19 and TRBJ1-1): DGGITQSPKYLFRKEGQNVTLSCEQNLNHDAMYWYRQDPGQGLRLIYYSQIVNDFQKGDIAEGYSVSREKKESFPLTVTSAQKNPTAFYLCASTPPGQGFEAFFGQGTRLTVV.

CDR3 bases: TGTGCCAGCTCACCGGTCGGGTGGACCGGGGAGCTGTTTTTT. Translating it yields CASSPVGWTGELFF. The chain links TRBV18 to TRBJ2-2; D remains ambiguous. Germline CDR1 reads KGHSH; CDR2 reads LQKENI. There are 14 residues in the CDR3. The V gene lost 3 bases and the J gene lost 5 bases, with 10 bases spanning the gap.

The CDR3 sequence: CASSRQGVGPLNYGYTF. In DNA, the CDR3 is TGTGCCAGCTCACGTCAGGGGGTCGGTCCTCTGAACTATGGCTACACCTTC. The V and J genes are TRBV18 and TRBJ1-2; TRBD1 matches 7 bases. CDR1 and CDR2 from the germline V gene are KGHSH and LQKENI. CDR3 length: 17 amino acids. V was pared by 4 bases and J by 2 bases, with 13 bases of the junction left unmatched.

This chain connects TRBV2 to TRBJ2-7; 8 bases are shared with TRBD2. J was trimmed by 4 bases and V by 3 bases; bases with no gene match: 8. Germline V gene lookup returns CDR1 SNHLY and CDR2 FYNNEI. The CDR3 has 15 amino acids. This chain's CDR3 is CASSDCGGIDYEQYF. Written as DNA, the CDR3 is TGTGCCAGCAGTGATTGCGGGGGGATCGATTACGAGCAGTACTTC.

V usage is TRBV28 and J usage is TRBJ1-6; maybe TRBD1 (5 bases). Germline CDR1 reads MDHEN; CDR2 reads SYDVKM. V lost 7 bases and J 6 bases, leaving 13 bases between the germline ends. The CDR3 spans 14 residues. The CDR3 spells CASNPGGINSPLHF. In DNA, the CDR3 is TGTGCCAGCAACCCCGGGGGAATTAATTCACCCCTCCACTTT.

The CDR3 region is CASSRGLAQDTQYF. CDR3 DNA: TGTGCCAGCTCTAGAGGGCTAGCCCAAGATACGCAGTATTTT. V and J are TRBV6-5 and TRBJ2-3; a weak D match, TRBD2 (5 bases). V lost 8 bases and J 5 bases, leaving 17 bases between the germline ends. Germline CDR1 reads MNHEY; CDR2 reads SVGAGI. CDR3 length: 14 residues.

The chain links TRBV12-5 to TRBJ2-1, with D maybe TRBD2 (7 bases). V gave up 6 bases and J gave up 9 bases, with 21 bases separating them. Germline CDR1 LGHNT, CDR2 FRNRAP. The CDR3 is 15 residues long. Here the CDR3 DNA reads TGTGCTAGTGGCCAGATCGGCGGGGGCCGGGGTGAGCAGTTCTTC. Translating it yields CASGQIGGGRGEQFF.

The chain links TRBV30 to TRBJ2-7; 7 nucleotides align to TRBD2. The CDR3 loop spans 14 amino acids. Germline V gene sequence: CDR1 GTSNPN, CDR2 SVGIG (reference sequence). V lost 1 base to trimming and J lost 3 bases; unmatched junction nucleotides: 6. The CDR3 DNA follows: TGTGCCTGGAGTGCTCTAAGCGGGGACTACGAGCAGTACTTC. It encodes CAWSALSGDYEQYF.

V is TRBV24-1 and J is TRBJ2-7; unclear D gene. The CDR3 covers 14 residues. The germline V and J ends were trimmed by 4 bases and 9 bases, with 18 bases remaining between them. CDR1 is KGHDR and CDR2 is SFDVKD in the germline V gene. CDR3 amino acids: CATSENSYLSGQYF. CDR3 in DNA: TGTGCCACCAGTGAGAACAGCTATTTGAGTGGGCAGTACTTC.

The rearrangement uses TRBV9 and TRBJ1-6; D gene uncertain. CDR1 is SGDLS, CDR2 YYNGEE, per germline. Trimming shortened V by 0 bases and J by 7 bases, and 11 bases separated the two germline ends. This CDR3 region has 15 residues. CDR3 bases: TGTGCCAGCAGCGTAGCAGCACAGTCGAATTCACCCCTCCACTTT. As protein: CASSVAAQSNSPLHF.

The chain employs TRBV2 and TRBJ2-5, with D possibly being TRBD1 (5 bases). The CDR3 runs 13 residues. CDR1 SNHLY and CDR2 FYNNEI come from the germline V gene. Trimming removed 6 bases at V and 5 bases at J, with 13 bases between. The CDR3 nucleotides are TGTGCCAGCAGACAGGACACCGGGGAGACCCAGTACTTC. Its translation is CASRQDTGETQYF.

CDR3 nucleotides: TGTGCCAGCAGTAGACAGACCGATGGCTACACCTTC. Protein sequence: CASSRQTDGYTF. The V and J genes are TRBV12-3 or TRBV12-4 and TRBJ1-2, with TRBD1 as a possible D gene (5 bases). The germline V and J ends were trimmed by 5 bases and 6 bases, with 10 bases remaining between them. The CDR3 runs to 12 residues.

This rearrangement joins TRBV7-2 to TRBJ1-1; D uncertain. Germline CDR1 reads SGHTA; CDR2 reads FQGNSA. This CDR3 spans 15 amino acids. The V end lost 4 bases, the J end lost 2 bases, and 14 bases lay between the germline ends. The CDR3 sequence is CASSSRPAVNTEAFF. In nucleotides, the CDR3 is TGTGCCAGCAGCTCACGACCCGCGGTAAACACTGAAGCTTTCTTT. Full variable domain (remainder filled in from reference TRBV7-2 and TRBJ1-1): GAGVSQSPSNKVTEKGKDVELRCDPISGHTALYWYRQSLGQGLEFLIYFQGNSAPDKSGLPSDRFSAERTGGSVSTLTIQRTQQEDSAVYLCASSSRPAVNTEAFFGQGTRLTVV.